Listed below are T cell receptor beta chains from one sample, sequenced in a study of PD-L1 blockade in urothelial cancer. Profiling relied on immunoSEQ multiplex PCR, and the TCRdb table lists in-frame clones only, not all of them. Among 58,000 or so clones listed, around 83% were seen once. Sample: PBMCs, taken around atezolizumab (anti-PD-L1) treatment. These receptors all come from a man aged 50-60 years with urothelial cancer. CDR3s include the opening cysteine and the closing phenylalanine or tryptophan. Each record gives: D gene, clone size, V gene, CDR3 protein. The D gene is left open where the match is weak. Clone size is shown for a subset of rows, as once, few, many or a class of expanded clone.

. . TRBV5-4 CASSPQGSYEQYF
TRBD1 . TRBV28 CASSPPRQGPARNSPLHF
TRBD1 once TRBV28 CASSLGQGYEQYF
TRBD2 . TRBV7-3 CASSPGGAQGTLFF
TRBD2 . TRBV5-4 CASTAGLAGQETQYF
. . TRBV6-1 CASQTRQTGELFF
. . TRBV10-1 CASSARSSTQYF
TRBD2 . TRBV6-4 CASSQPEGSGRACETQYF
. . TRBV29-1 CSVVDYSYEQYF
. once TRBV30 CAWIPSTGLNTEAFF
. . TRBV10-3 CAISDRNKPYEQYF
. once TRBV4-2 CASRAGRMNTEAFF
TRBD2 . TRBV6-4 CASSDGAGYEQFF
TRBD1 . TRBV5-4 CASSLADRVDSPLHF
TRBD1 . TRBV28 CASTSGGYNQPQHF
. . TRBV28 CASSYPRVGYTEAFF
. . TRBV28 CASSRNEQFF
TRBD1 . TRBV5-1 CASSFQGASTEAFF
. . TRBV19 CASTEGTGPRGYGYTF
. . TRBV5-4 CASSPGREGTEAFF
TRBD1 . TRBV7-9 CASSHGQGANIHEQYF
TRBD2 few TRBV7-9 CASELTSGNSYEQYF
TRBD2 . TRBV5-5 CASSAGLGTYEQYF
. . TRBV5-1 CASSLGQVNTEAFF
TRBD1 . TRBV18 CASSSGQGPHEQYF
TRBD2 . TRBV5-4 CASSPGVAGGWQYF
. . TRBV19 CASTSQAAGNTIYF
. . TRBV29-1 CSPKWGGTQYF
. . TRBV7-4 CASSFCGANTGELFF
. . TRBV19 CASSAVRDFEGYTF
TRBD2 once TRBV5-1 CASSLAVSGGEQYF
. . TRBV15 CATSRDRGGRNTEAFF
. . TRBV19 CASSTQRNTEAFF
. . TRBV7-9 CASSPLEIYTF
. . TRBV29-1 CSARGGNTEAFF
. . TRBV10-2 CASSSTAYEQYF
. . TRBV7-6 CASTPGPLKTDTQYF
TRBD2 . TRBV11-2 CASSLRASGRGNEQFF
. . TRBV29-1 CSVEDDTGYGYTF
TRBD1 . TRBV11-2 CASSGNRGIEDYGYTF
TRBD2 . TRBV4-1 CASSQLSAGVETQYF
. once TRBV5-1 CASSLDPRPGTDTQYF
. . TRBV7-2 CASSPPGLIFTGELFF
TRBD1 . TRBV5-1 CASSRQGDKDEQFF
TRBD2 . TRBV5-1 CATAAGGPTDTQYF
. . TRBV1 CTSSLVAGLAGYEQYF
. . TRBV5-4 CASSLVGAAYTF
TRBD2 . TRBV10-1 CASSDTTSGKSKAEQFF
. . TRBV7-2 CASSYSYYYNEQFF
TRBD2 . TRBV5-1 CASSFGGGYNEQFF
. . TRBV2 CASRGGFGQKLYF
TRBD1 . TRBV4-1 CASSQVTGQWPLAKNIQYF
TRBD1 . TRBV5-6 CASSKGQGSGNQPQHF
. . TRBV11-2 CASSLASYEQYF
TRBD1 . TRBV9 CASSASGGFSGELFF
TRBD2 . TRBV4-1 CASSQRTSGSSYNEQFF
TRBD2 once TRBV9 CASSPNDGLAGEQYF
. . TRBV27 CASSIPKEETQYF
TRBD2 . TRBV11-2 CASSSEGGGRDDIQYF
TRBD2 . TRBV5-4 CASSPASGVSYNEQFF